The next 14 T cell receptor beta chains were all read from a single sample in a study of blood T cell repertoires in COVID-19. Clones were read by immunoSEQ multiplex PCR, and TCRdb kept only the in-frame ones, dropping some. Of 250,000 to 300,000 clones listed, 75% to 90% were seen once; the top ten hold over 1.5%. Sample: PBMCs or T cells enriched from blood (not recorded which). These receptors were collected from a woman in her forties or fifties who had recovered from COVID-19.

The chain couples TRBV6-2 or TRBV6-3 to TRBJ2-7, with a weak D call TRBD2 (5 bases). Germline V lookup: CDR1 MNHEY, CDR2 SVGEGT. Trimming left V 0 bases short and J 2 bases short, with 5 bases between. The CDR3 loop spans 13 amino acids. In nucleotides, the CDR3 is TGTGCCAGCAGTTACTCCGGGGCCTACGAGCAGTACTTC. Translating gives CASSYSGAYEQYF.

The chain has TRBV9 and TRBJ2-3; tentative D call: TRBD2 (6 bases). The germline V gene has CDR1 SGDLS and CDR2 YYNGEE. This CDR3 is 16 amino acids long. With 0 bases removed from V and 2 bases from J, the gap between germline ends came to 13 bases. CDR3 amino acids: CASSVAGSFPTDTQYF. CDR3 coding DNA: TGTGCCAGCAGCGTAGCCGGGAGCTTCCCCACAGATACGCAGTATTTT.

The chain joins TRBV7-9 to TRBJ1-1; unclear D gene. The CDR3 runs 11 residues. Germline CDR1 and CDR2: SEHNR and FQNEAQ (reference sequence). Trimming took off 5 bases at V and 8 bases at J, with 9 bases between the two ends. In DNA, the CDR3 is TGTGCCAGCAGCCCCGGACTCGAAGCTTTCTTT. This sequence encodes CASSPGLEAFF.

The chain recombines TRBV4-1 with TRBJ1-2; D is possibly TRBD1 (5 bases). Per the germline V gene, CDR1 is MGHRA and CDR2 is YSYEKL. Trimming took 2 bases from V and 0 from J, leaving 13 bases between them. The CDR3 has 16 residues. The CDR3 sequence is CASSQSPTDPNYGYTF. The CDR3 bases are TGCGCCAGCAGCCAAAGTCCGACAGATCCTAACTATGGCTACACCTTC.

V and J are TRBV6-5 and TRBJ1-3, with no clear D. The CDR3 is 15 amino acids. Germline loops: CDR1 MNHEY, CDR2 SVGAGI. V lost 0 bases and J 3 bases, leaving 9 bases between the germline ends. CDR3 region: CASSYSTAGGNTIYF. The CDR3 nucleotides are TGTGCCAGCAGTTACTCTACAGCTGGTGGAAACACCATATATTTT.

The J gene is TRBJ1-6, the V gene TRBV12-5, with a tentative D call TRBD1 (6 bases). The CDR3 loop spans 13 amino acids. CDR1 is LGHNT and CDR2 is FRNRAP in the germline V gene. The V end was cut by 9 bases, the J end by 10 bases, with 16 bases between. CDR3 sequence: CASAGEGGSPLHF. In DNA, the CDR3 is TGTGCTAGCGCGGGGGAGGGGGGCTCACCCCTCCACTTT.

The CDR3 DNA reads TGTGCCAGCAGTGGAGGAATCGCCGGGGAGCTGTTTTTT. It translates to CASSGGIAGELFF. This rearrangement joins TRBV28 to TRBJ2-2, with D tentatively TRBD2 (5 bases). With 5 bases removed from V and 6 bases from J, the gap between germline ends came to 10 bases. CDR3 length: 13 residues. Germline V gives CDR1 MDHEN, CDR2 SYDVKM.

The genes are TRBV11-2 and TRBJ1-6; no reliable D call. The CDR3 sequence is 14 residues long. The germline V gene has CDR1 SGHAT and CDR2 FQNNGV. The germline V and J ends were trimmed by 5 bases and 5 bases, with 10 bases remaining between them. CDR3: CASSPGRDNSPLHF. In nucleotides, the CDR3 is TGTGCCAGCAGCCCGGGGAGGGATAATTCACCCCTCCACTTT. The variable domain in full, with the rest retrieved from reference TRBV11-2 and TRBJ1-6, is EAGVAQSPRYKIIEKRQSVAFWCNPISGHATLYWYQQILGQGPKLLIQFQNNGVVDDSQLPKDRFSAERLKGVDSTLKIQPAKLEDSAVYLCASSPGRDNSPLHFGNGTRLTVT.

This chain connects TRBV6-5 to TRBJ1-1; 7 bases line up with TRBD1. The CDR3 consists of 13 residues. From germline, CDR1 is MNHEY and CDR2 SVGAGI. V shed 4 bases and J 6 bases; nucleotides not matched to a gene: 5. CDR3 DNA: TGTGCCAGCAGTTCCACAGGGGTGGCTGAAGCTTTCTTT. Its translation is CASSSTGVAEAFF.

DNA for the CDR3: TGTGCCAGCCAAACCGGGAGGCTAACTAGCGGGAGAGGGGATTACAATGAGCAGTTCTTC. It is translated as CASQTGRLTSGRGDYNEQFF. The V and J genes are TRBV27 and TRBJ2-1; the match to TRBD2 covers 11 bases. V was clipped by 8 bases and J by 4 bases; unmatched bases: 22. The CDR3 has 20 amino acids. The V gene's germline CDR1 is MNHEY and CDR2 SMNVEV (reference sequence).

The chain has TRBV3-1 (or the pseudogene TRBV3-2) and TRBJ2-3; D remains ambiguous. V was clipped by 4 bases and J by 9 bases, with 17 bases between them. The CDR3 covers 14 residues. Germline CDR1 and CDR2: LGHDT and YNNKEL (reference sequence). The CDR3 is CASSPSGGRLTQYF. DNA for the CDR3: TGTGCCAGCAGCCCTAGTGGCGGCCGATTGACGCAGTATTTT.

This clone occurred once. The chain employs TRBV9 and TRBJ1-6, with 7 bases that match TRBD1. V trimming: 8 bases; J trimming: 5 bases; junction bases outside the gene matches: 10. This CDR3 has 15 residues. Germline CDR1 SGDLS, CDR2 YYNGEE. In DNA, the CDR3 is TGTGCCAGTCGGAGAACCGGGACAGATAATTCACCCCTCCACTTT. Translated: CASRRTGTDNSPLHF.

The V call is TRBV5-1, the J call TRBJ2-7; D ambiguous. The V gene's germline CDR1 is SGHRS and CDR2 YFSETQ. V was shortened by 1 base and J by 1 base, with 9 bases between the two germline ends. The CDR3 runs to 14 residues. The CDR3 region is CASSLSSGSYEQYF. CDR3 sequence (DNA): TGCGCCAGCAGCTTGTCGTCCGGTTCCTACGAGCAGTACTTC.

This chain uses TRBV2 with TRBJ2-7; 7 bases match TRBD1. Looked up from germline, CDR1 is SNHLY and CDR2 is FYNNEI. V was pared by 9 bases and J by 2 bases, with 1 base of the junction left unmatched. The CDR3 loop spans 11 amino acids. In DNA form, the CDR3 reads TGTGCCAGGGGGACAGCCTACGAGCAGTACTTC. Its protein is CARGTAYEQYF. The whole variable domain, filled in from reference TRBV2 and TRBJ2-7, reads EPEVTQTPSHQVTQMGQEVILRCVPISNHLYFYWYRQILGQKVEFLVSFYNNEISEKSEIFDDQFSVERPDGSNFTLKIRSTKLEDSAMYFCARGTAYEQYFGPGTRLTVT.